The sequence of this T cell receptor (beta chain) was determined in a study of cytomegalovirus exposure and HLA in healthy donors. Germline V lookup: CDR1 SQVTM, CDR2 ANQGSEA. This CDR3 has 11 amino acids. This clone was counted between two and nine times. Germline is not matched at one junction end, which may reflect a read error. Both 60 Vbeta primers and 13 Jbeta primers went into the PCR. This table comes from immunoSEQ multiplex PCR, and its TCRdb copy is limited to in-frame clones, with some not included. The data hold 95,000 to 150,000 clones, with roughly 10% observed a single time. The sample consisted of PBMCs. V is TRBV29-1 and J is TRBJ1-1; D remains unclear. This receptor was obtained from a woman between 18 and 30 years old in good health and CMV-seropositive. The CDR3 spells CSVTELTETFF. The CDR3 DNA is TGCAGCGTTACGGAGCTCACTGAAACTTTCTTT.